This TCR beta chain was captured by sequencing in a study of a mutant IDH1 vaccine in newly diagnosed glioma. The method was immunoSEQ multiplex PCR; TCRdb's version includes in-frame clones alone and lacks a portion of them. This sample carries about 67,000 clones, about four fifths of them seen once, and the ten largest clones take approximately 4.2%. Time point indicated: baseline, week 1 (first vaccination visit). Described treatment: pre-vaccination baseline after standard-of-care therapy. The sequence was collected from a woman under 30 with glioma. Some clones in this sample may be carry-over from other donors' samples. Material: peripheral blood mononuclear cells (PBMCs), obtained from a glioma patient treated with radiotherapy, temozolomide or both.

The CDR3 loop reads CASSLPGRAGGYTF. The CDR3 bases are TGTGCCAGCAGCTTGCCTGGCAGGGCTGGGGGCTACACCTTC. The gene calls are TRBV11-2 and TRBJ1-2, with TRBD1 as a possible D gene (5 bases). Trimming removed 3 bases from V and 8 bases from J, with 16 bases in between. The germline V gene encodes CDR1 SGHAT and CDR2 FQNNGV. The CDR3 consists of 14 residues. The entire variable domain, with the rest obtained from reference TRBV11-2 and TRBJ1-2, is as follows: EAGVAQSPRYKIIEKRQSVAFWCNPISGHATLYWYQQILGQGPKLLIQFQNNGVVDDSQLPKDRFSAERLKGVDSTLKIQPAKLEDSAVYLCASSLPGRAGGYTFGSGTRLTVV.